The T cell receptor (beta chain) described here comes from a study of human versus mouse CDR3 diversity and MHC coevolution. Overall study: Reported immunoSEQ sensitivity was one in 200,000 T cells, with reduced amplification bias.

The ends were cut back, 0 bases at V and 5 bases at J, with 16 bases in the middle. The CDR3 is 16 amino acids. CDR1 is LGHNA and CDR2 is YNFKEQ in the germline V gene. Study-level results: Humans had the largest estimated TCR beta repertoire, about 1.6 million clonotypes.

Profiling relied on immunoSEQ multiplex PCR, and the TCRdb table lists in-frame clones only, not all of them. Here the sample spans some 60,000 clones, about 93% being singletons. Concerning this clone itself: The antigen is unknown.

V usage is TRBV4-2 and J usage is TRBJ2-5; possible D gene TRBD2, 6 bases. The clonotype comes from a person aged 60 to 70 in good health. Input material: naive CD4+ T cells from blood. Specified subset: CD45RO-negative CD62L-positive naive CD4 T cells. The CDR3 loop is CASSQDVGGMPETQYF. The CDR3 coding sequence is TGTGCCAGCAGCCAAGATGTTGGCGGGATGCCCGAGACCCAGTACTTC.